These 32 T cell receptor beta chains share one sample of origin, sequenced in a study of early T cells in non-severe SARS-CoV-2 infection. TCRdb analysed the 5' RACE reads with MiXCR anew, one entry per CDR3 protein. The table lists under 95,000 distinct CDR3 sequences, more than 13% of them singletons, with less than 7% in the top ten. Sequenced input: whole blood. These receptors came from an adult who was a healthcare worker with PCR-confirmed SARS-CoV-2 infection or an uninfected control (not recorded which).

This clonotype was counted once. This chain uses TRBV10-2 with TRBJ2-1, with TRBD2 matching 11 bases. The V gene's germline CDR1 is WSHSY and CDR2 SAAADI. The CDR3 loop spans 14 amino acids. V shed 9 bases, J shed 3 bases, and the junction held 4 bases outside the gene matches. The CDR3 here is CASTGTSGYNEQFF. DNA for the CDR3: TGCGCCAGTACCGGGACTAGCGGCTACAATGAGCAGTTCTTC.

This clonotype was picked up many times. The chain links TRBV6-1 to TRBJ2-1; tentative D call: TRBD2 (6 bases). Germline V gives CDR1 MNHNS, CDR2 SASEGT. This CDR3 region has 15 residues. The V end was cut by 4 bases, the J end by 11 bases, with 21 bases between. In DNA, the CDR3 is TGTGCCAGCAGTGGGGGGACTCGGCTAGCAGATAAGCAGTTCTTC. Encoded protein: CASSGGTRLADKQFF.

V and J are TRBV28 and TRBJ2-1, with D unclear. This CDR3 is 14 amino acids long. Germline-derived CDR1 and CDR2 are MDHEN and SYDVKM. V lost 1 base to trimming and J lost 8 bases, with 12 bases between them. CDR3 bases: TGTGCCAGCAGTTTATTGCGGTTGGGCGATGAGCAGTTCTTC. It codes for CASSLLRLGDEQFF.

The chain is built from TRBV20-1 and TRBJ2-5, with 8 bases matching TRBD2. Germline V gene lookup returns CDR1 DFQATT and CDR2 SNEGSKA (reference sequence). The CDR3 extends over 12 amino acids. V lost 3 bases to trimming and J lost 3 bases; unmatched junction nucleotides: 0. This CDR3 reads CSASGREETQYF. The CDR3 coding sequence is TGCAGTGCTAGCGGGAGGGAAGAGACCCAGTACTTC.

This clonotype showed up just a few times. The genes are TRBV10-1 and TRBJ2-6; D perhaps matches TRBD2 (6 bases). CDR3 size: 17 residues. V was shortened by 7 bases and J by 2 bases, with 18 bases between the two germline ends. Looked up from germline, CDR1 is WNHNN and CDR2 is SYGVQD (reference sequence). The CDR3 region is CASTQPRRAAGANVLTF. As DNA, the CDR3 is TGCGCCAGCACCCAACCCCGGAGGGCCGCTGGGGCCAACGTCCTGACTTTC.

Many counts were recorded for this clonotype. V and J are TRBV15 and TRBJ2-7, with D perhaps matching TRBD2 (6 bases). The ends were cut back, 5 bases at V and 0 bases at J, with 11 bases in the middle. The CDR3 contains 14 residues. Germline V CDR1 and CDR2: LNHNV, YYDKDF (reference sequence). CDR3 bases: TGTGCCACCAGCCGGACCGGGGGCTCCTACGAGCAGTACTTC. Amino acid sequence: CATSRTGGSYEQYF.

At least ten counts were recorded for this clonotype. This chain links TRBV9 with TRBJ2-3; 10 nucleotides agree with TRBD2. J lost 4 bases, V lost 4 bases, and 3 bases had no gene match. Per germline, CDR1 SGDLS and CDR2 YYNGEE. The CDR3 has 14 amino acids. The CDR3 DNA follows: TGTGCCAGCAGCCCCAGCGGGAGGGCAGATACGCAGTATTTT. Translating it yields CASSPSGRADTQYF.

This clonotype was seen more than once but under ten times. This chain uses TRBV7-9 with TRBJ2-1; D unresolved. CDR1 and CDR2 (germline): SEHNR, FQNEAQ (reference sequence). CDR3 size: 13 residues. V was trimmed by 2 bases and J by 4 bases, leaving 6 bases between them. The CDR3 here is CASSLRVYNEQFF. The CDR3 DNA reads as TGTGCCAGCAGCTTAAGAGTATACAATGAGCAGTTCTTC.

The chain carries TRBV2 and TRBJ2-1; the D gene is possibly TRBD2 (6 bases). CDR1 is SNHLY, CDR2 FYNNEI, per germline. V was clipped by 7 bases and J by 9 bases, with 16 bases between them. The CDR3 consists of 13 residues. DNA for the CDR3: TGTGCCAGCAAAAAAGGAGGGTCGAGTGAGCAGTTCTTC. Its translation is CASKKGGSSEQFF.

The chain couples TRBV6-2 or TRBV6-3 to TRBJ2-4, with TRBD1 identical over 9 bases. With 5 bases clipped from V and 8 bases from J, the junction kept 10 bases outside the gene matches. Germline V gene sequence: CDR1 MNHEY, CDR2 SVGEGT. The CDR3 length is 15 residues. CDR3 sequence reads: CASSRDRAVGDIQYF. In DNA form, the CDR3 reads TGTGCCAGCAGTCGGGACAGGGCGGTTGGAGACATTCAGTACTTC.

This clonotype was seen just once. One base away lies a much larger clone, so this may be a sequencing read error. The chain recombines TRBV19 with TRBJ2-7; possible D gene TRBD1, 6 bases. Between the trimmed V and J ends, which lost 10 bases and 6 bases, there was a span of 25 bases. Germline assignment: CDR1 LNHDA and CDR2 SQIVND (reference sequence). The CDR3 sequence is 15 residues long. CDR3 loop: CATHFRDMGTGEQYF. CDR3 nucleotides: TGTGCCACCCACTTTCGGGACATGGGAACAGGCGAGCAGTACTTC.

The chain joins TRBV21-1 to TRBJ2-2; the table gives TRBD2 as D, unverified against the DNA. TRBV21-1 is a pseudogene locus. The CDR3 consists of 14 residues. CDR3 sequence: CASSGSANTGELFF. The CDR3 coding sequence is TGTGCCAGCAGCGGGAGCGCGAACACCGGGGAGCTGTTTTTT.

The chain uses TRBV14 and TRBJ2-2, with 7 bases identical to TRBD2. V gave up 3 bases and J gave up 4 bases; unmatched junction bases: 8. Germline V lookup: CDR1 SGHDN, CDR2 FVKESK. The CDR3 is 16 amino acids. The CDR3 sequence is CASSHWTSRGTGELFF. The CDR3 DNA reads TGTGCCAGCAGCCATTGGACTAGTCGTGGCACCGGGGAGCTGTTTTTT.

V usage is TRBV28 and J usage is TRBJ1-6, with a tentative D call TRBD1 (5 bases). This CDR3 region has 15 residues. Deletions cut 6 bases from V and 11 bases from J, with 20 bases between. CDR1 and CDR2 (germline): MDHEN, SYDVKM. Written as DNA, the CDR3 is TGTGCCAGCAGCGCGGGGGGTGGGTCAAGAACACCCCTCCACTTT. As protein: CASSAGGGSRTPLHF. Full variable domain (rest looked up from reference TRBV28 and TRBJ1-6): DVKVTQSSRYLVKRTGEKVFLECVQDMDHENMFWYRQDPGLGLRLIYFSYDVKMKEKGDIPEGYSVSREKKERFSLILESASTNQTSMYLCASSAGGGSRTPLHFGNGTRLTVT.

This clonotype was counted many times. The V and J genes are TRBV4-3 and TRBJ2-1, with 7 bases matching TRBD2. Germline CDR1 and CDR2: LGHNA and YSLEER. The length of the CDR3 is 15 residues. Trimming at V came to 0 bases and at J to 2 bases, leaving 1 base not matched to a gene. CDR3 region: CASSQETSPYNEQFF. In DNA, the CDR3 is TGCGCCAGCAGCCAAGAGACTAGCCCCTACAATGAGCAGTTCTTC.

The table lists this clonotype with a few counts. The chain couples TRBV28 to TRBJ2-7; D assignment may be TRBD1 or TRBD2 (5 bases each). The CDR3 contains 11 residues. The germline CDR1 and CDR2 sequences are MDHEN and SYDVKM. Trimming took off 2 bases at V and 6 bases at J, with 5 bases between the two ends. Here the CDR3 DNA reads TGTGCCAGCAGTTTAGGGACCGAGCAGTACTTC. This translates into CASSLGTEQYF.

The gene calls are TRBV10-3 and TRBJ2-2; D is undetermined. Germline V gene sequence: CDR1 ENHRY, CDR2 SYGVKD. V was shortened by 7 bases and J by 6 bases, with 15 bases between the two germline ends. This CDR3 contains 14 residues. CDR3 residues: CAITPNHSSGELFF. CDR3 coding DNA: TGTGCCATCACTCCTAACCACTCGTCCGGGGAGCTGTTTTTT.

The chain links TRBV7-6 to TRBJ1-6; D is unresolved. Trimming left V 5 bases short and J 11 bases short, with 10 bases between. This CDR3 contains 12 residues. Germline V gene sequence: CDR1 SGHVS, CDR2 FNYEAQ. This chain's CDR3 is CASSLNRAPLHF. The CDR3, as DNA: TGTGCCAGCAGCCTCAACCGGGCACCCCTCCACTTT.

This clonotype was seen ten or more times. This chain connects TRBV5-1 to TRBJ2-1; 9 nucleotides match TRBD2. The trim removed 0 bases at V and 8 bases at J, leaving 3 bases unmatched. The CDR3 consists of 14 residues. From germline, CDR1 is SGHRS and CDR2 YFSETQ. The CDR3 sequence is CASSLGLAVDEQFF. The CDR3 DNA sequence: TGCGCCAGCAGCTTGGGACTAGCGGTAGATGAGCAGTTCTTC.

The chain links TRBV2 to TRBJ2-1, with 8 nucleotides matching TRBD2. CDR3 length: 14 amino acids. After removal of 6 bases from V and 8 bases from J, the junction contained 9 bases not matched to a gene. From germline, CDR1 is SNHLY and CDR2 FYNNEI. The CDR3 spells CASSGRGTSYEQFF. Written as DNA, the CDR3 is TGTGCCAGCAGCGGACGTGGGACTAGTTATGAGCAGTTCTTC.

The chain employs TRBV7-2 and TRBJ2-7; TRBD2 matches at 10 bases. The V gene end was trimmed by 7 bases and the J gene end by 3 bases; junction bases not matched to a gene: 9. CDR1 and CDR2 from the germline V gene are SGHTA and FQGNSA. The CDR3 sequence is 15 residues long. The CDR3 loop reads CASTVLAGSRYEQYF. CDR3 bases: TGTGCCAGCACAGTACTAGCGGGATCTCGCTACGAGCAGTACTTC.

The chain is built from TRBV6-5 and TRBJ1-2, with 7 bases identical to TRBD1. V was clipped by 6 bases and J by 8 bases; unmatched bases: 15. CDR1 and CDR2 (germline): MNHEY, SVGAGI. The CDR3 runs 15 residues. CDR3 sequence reads: CASRRDSLRLGGYTF. The CDR3 bases are TGTGCCAGCAGGCGGGACAGCCTGCGCCTTGGGGGCTACACCTTC.

The chain joins TRBV9 to TRBJ2-3; the D is unclear. The germline V and J ends were trimmed by 3 bases and 6 bases, with 11 bases remaining between them. This CDR3 comprises 13 residues. The germline V gene has CDR1 SGDLS and CDR2 YYNGEE. The CDR3 spells CASSEFALDTQYF. As DNA, the CDR3 is TGTGCCAGCAGCGAATTTGCCTTGGATACGCAGTATTTT.

V gene TRBV10-3 combines with J gene TRBJ2-7; D may be TRBD1 (5 bases). The CDR3 totals 14 residues. From germline, CDR1 is ENHRY and CDR2 SYGVKD. V was clipped by 5 bases and J by 1 base, with 12 bases between them. As DNA, the CDR3 is TGTGCCATCAGTTCAACAGGTGTTTCCTACGAGCAGTACTTC. This encodes CAISSTGVSYEQYF.

The chain uses TRBV6-6 and TRBJ2-5; D might be TRBD2 (5 bases). Deletions cut 7 bases from V and 5 bases from J, with 8 bases between. The CDR3 is 11 residues long. From germline, CDR1 is MNHNY and CDR2 SVGAGI (reference sequence). The CDR3 DNA reads as TGTGCCAGCACCACGGGGGAGACCCAGTACTTC. It yields the protein CASTTGETQYF.

The chain couples TRBV12-3 or TRBV12-4 to TRBJ1-4; maybe TRBD1 (5 bases). Trimming took off 8 bases at V and 0 bases at J, with 22 bases between the two ends. This CDR3 spans 18 amino acids. CDR3 amino acids: CASRSREILESTNEKLFF. In nucleotides, the CDR3 is TGTGCCAGCCGATCCAGGGAAATCTTAGAGTCAACTAATGAAAAACTGTTTTTT.

V is TRBV7-6 and J is TRBJ2-6; D is uncertain. The CDR3 runs to 14 residues. Per germline, CDR1 SGHVS and CDR2 FNYEAQ. V lost 4 bases and J lost 2, with 6 bases in between. The CDR3: CASSSGPGANVLTF. The CDR3 region has the DNA TGTGCCAGCAGCTCCGGCCCTGGGGCCAACGTCCTGACTTTC.

This clonotype was counted only a few times. J is TRBJ1-6 and V is TRBV6-1, with no clear D. Germline values: CDR1 MNHNS, CDR2 SASEGT. The CDR3 extends over 9 amino acids. V lost 7 bases and J 10 bases, leaving 2 bases between the germline ends. The CDR3 loop is CASMSPLHF. CDR3 nucleotides: TGTGCCAGCATGTCACCCCTCCACTTT.

The chain links TRBV13 to TRBJ2-3; D unclear. CDR3 size: 16 residues. The V end lost 4 bases, the J end lost 5 bases, and 19 bases lay between the germline ends. CDR1 and CDR2 from the germline V gene are PRHDT and FYEKMQ (reference sequence). In DNA form, the CDR3 reads TGTGCCAGCAGCTCCCAGACCAATAAGGCCCAAGATACGCAGTATTTT. Translated: CASSSQTNKAQDTQYF.

This chain connects TRBV4-3 to TRBJ1-2; unclear D gene. The ends were cut back, 0 bases at V and 3 bases at J, with 8 bases in the middle. CDR3 length: 14 residues. Looked up from germline, CDR1 is LGHNA and CDR2 is YSLEER. In DNA form, the CDR3 reads TGCGCCAGCAGCCAAGATTCGGGCTACTATGGCTACACCTTC. It codes for CASSQDSGYYGYTF.

The V call is TRBV11-2, the J call TRBJ2-6; 7 bases line up with TRBD1. CDR1 SGHAT and CDR2 FQNNGV come from the germline V gene. V shed 5 bases and J 0 bases; nucleotides not matched to a gene: 4. The CDR3 is 16 amino acids. CDR3 amino acids: CASSLGQSSGANVLTF. DNA of the CDR3: TGTGCCAGCAGCCTGGGACAGTCCTCTGGGGCCAACGTCCTGACTTTC.

The chain is built from TRBV28 and TRBJ2-5; 7 nucleotides align to TRBD2. Germline V CDR1 and CDR2: MDHEN, SYDVKM. After removal of 2 bases from V and 1 base from J, the junction contained 7 bases not matched to a gene. The length of the CDR3 is 16 residues. In nucleotides, the CDR3 is TGTGCCAGCAGTTTAGTCCTTACTAGCGTCCAAGAGACCCAGTACTTC. This encodes CASSLVLTSVQETQYF. The entire variable domain, with the rest obtained from reference TRBV28 and TRBJ2-5, is as follows: DVKVTQSSRYLVKRTGEKVFLECVQDMDHENMFWYRQDPGLGLRLIYFSYDVKMKEKGDIPEGYSVSREKKERFSLILESASTNQTSMYLCASSLVLTSVQETQYFGPGTRLLVL.